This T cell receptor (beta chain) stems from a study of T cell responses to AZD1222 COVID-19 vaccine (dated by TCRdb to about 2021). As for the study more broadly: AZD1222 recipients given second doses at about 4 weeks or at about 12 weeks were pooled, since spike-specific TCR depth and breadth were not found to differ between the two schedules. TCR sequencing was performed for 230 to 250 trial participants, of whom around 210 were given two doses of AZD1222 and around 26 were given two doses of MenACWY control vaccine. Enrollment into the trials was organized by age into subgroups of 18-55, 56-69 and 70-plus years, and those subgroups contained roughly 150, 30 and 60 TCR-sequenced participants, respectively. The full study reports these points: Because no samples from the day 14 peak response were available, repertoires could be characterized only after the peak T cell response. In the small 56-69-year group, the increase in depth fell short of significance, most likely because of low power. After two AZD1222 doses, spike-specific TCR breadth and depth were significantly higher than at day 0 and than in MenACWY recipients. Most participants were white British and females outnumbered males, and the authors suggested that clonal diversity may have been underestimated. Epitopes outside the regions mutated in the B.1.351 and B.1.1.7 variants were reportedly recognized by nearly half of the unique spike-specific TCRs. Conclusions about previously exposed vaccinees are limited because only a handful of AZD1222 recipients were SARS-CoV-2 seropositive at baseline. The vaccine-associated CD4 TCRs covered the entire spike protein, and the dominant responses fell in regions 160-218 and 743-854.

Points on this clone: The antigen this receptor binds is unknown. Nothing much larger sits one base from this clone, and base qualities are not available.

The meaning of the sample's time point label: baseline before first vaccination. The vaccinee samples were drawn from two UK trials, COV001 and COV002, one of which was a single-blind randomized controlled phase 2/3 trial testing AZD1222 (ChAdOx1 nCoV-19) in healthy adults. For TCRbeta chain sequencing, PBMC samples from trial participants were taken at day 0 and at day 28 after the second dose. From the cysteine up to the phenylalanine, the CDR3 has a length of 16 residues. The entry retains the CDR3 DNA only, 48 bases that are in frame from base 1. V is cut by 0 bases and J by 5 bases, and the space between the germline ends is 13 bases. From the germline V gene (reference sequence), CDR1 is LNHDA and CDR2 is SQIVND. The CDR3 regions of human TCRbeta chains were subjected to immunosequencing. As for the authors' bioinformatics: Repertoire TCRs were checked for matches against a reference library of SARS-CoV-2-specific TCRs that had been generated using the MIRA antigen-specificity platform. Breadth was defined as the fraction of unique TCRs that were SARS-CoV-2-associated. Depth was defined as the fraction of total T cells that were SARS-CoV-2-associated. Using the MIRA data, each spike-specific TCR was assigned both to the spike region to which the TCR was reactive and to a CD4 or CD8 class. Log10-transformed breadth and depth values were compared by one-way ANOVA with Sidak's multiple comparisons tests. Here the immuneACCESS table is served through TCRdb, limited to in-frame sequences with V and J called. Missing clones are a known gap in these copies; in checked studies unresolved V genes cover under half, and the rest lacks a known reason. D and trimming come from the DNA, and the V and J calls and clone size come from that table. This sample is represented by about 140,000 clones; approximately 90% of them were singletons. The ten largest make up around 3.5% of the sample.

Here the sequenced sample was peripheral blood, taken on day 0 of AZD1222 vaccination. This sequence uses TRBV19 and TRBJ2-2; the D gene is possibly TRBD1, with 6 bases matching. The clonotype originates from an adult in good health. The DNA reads TGTGCCAGTAGTATAGAAAGCCAGGGGTCTACCGGGGAGCTGTTTTTT. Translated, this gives CASSIESQGSTGELFF.